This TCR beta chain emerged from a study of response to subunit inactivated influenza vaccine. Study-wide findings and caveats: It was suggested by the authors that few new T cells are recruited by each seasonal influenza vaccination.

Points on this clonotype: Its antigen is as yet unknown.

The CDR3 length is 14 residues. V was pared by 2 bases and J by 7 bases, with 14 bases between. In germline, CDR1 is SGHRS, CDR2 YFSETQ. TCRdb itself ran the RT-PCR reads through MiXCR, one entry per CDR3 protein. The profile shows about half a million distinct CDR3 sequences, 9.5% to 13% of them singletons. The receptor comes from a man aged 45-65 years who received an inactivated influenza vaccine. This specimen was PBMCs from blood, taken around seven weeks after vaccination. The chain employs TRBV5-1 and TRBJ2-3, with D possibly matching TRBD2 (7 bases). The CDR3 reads CASSFGRGTNTQYF. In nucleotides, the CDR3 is TGCGCCAGCAGCTTCGGGCGGGGGACAAATACGCAGTATTTT.